The table lists the clone carrying this TCR beta chain with many counts. This sample is part of a study of early T cells in non-severe SARS-CoV-2 infection. Study background: Bulk RNA taken from unsorted whole blood was sequenced, leaving chains unpaired.

TCRdb re-called the 5' RACE reads with MiXCR, one entry per CDR3 protein. The table has under 80,000 distinct CDR3 sequences, approximately 10% seen once. Trimming took 6 bases from V and 3 from J, leaving 17 bases between them. The CDR3 length is 14 residues. CDR1 SQVTM and CDR2 ANQGSEA come from the germline V gene. The chain is built from TRBV29-1 and TRBJ2-5; a weak D match, TRBD2 (6 bases). The source material was whole blood. The source is an adult who was a healthcare worker with PCR-confirmed SARS-CoV-2 infection or an uninfected control (not recorded which). The CDR3 protein is CSVSGLPGKETQYF. CDR3 in DNA: TGCAGCGTGAGCGGACTACCGGGGAAAGAGACCCAGTACTTC.